These 25 T cell receptor beta chains were all obtained from the same sample, sequenced in a study of patients and donors after allogeneic stem cell transplantation. TCRdb independently ran MiXCR on the RT-PCR reads; one entry per CDR3 protein. The sample comprises 400,000 to 500,000 distinct CDR3 sequences, around 15% of which are singletons, and less than 8% rests with the top ten. Sample: blood, either unsorted or a sorted T cell fraction (not recorded which). The receptors stem from a human donor who was either an allogeneic HSCT recipient or a stem cell or donor lymphocyte infusion donor (not recorded which). It is not recorded whose cells these are; they may come from a transplant donor.

The V gene is TRBV27, the J gene TRBJ2-1; TRBD2 matches 9 bases. The V and J ends lost 1 base and 7 bases, in that order; junction bases with no gene match: 5. Germline V lookup: CDR1 MNHEY, CDR2 SMNVEV (reference sequence). The CDR3 consists of 15 residues. The CDR3 here is CASSLWASGKNEQFF. Here the CDR3 DNA reads TGTGCCAGCAGTTTATGGGCTAGCGGGAAAAATGAGCAGTTCTTC.

This chain connects TRBV6-2 or TRBV6-3 to TRBJ1-5, with 10 positions matching TRBD1. V dropped 4 bases and J dropped 2; count of bases not matched to a gene: 5. CDR3 size: 16 residues. The germline gives CDR1 MNHEY, CDR2 SVGEGT. For the CDR3, the DNA is TGTGCCAGCAGTTCAGACAGGGGGCAGGGCAATCAGCCCCAGCATTTT. As protein: CASSSDRGQGNQPQHF.

DNA for the CDR3: TGTGCCAGCAGCCCACCCTGGCTAGCGGGGGGCCAAGGGCAGTTCTTC. This codes for CASSPPWLAGGQGQFF. The J gene is TRBJ2-1, the V gene TRBV7-2; 11 positions agree with TRBD2. The germline CDR1 and CDR2 sequences are SGHTA and FQGNSA. The CDR3 contains 16 residues. Germline trimming cut 5 bases from V and 12 bases from J; bases unmatched to any gene: 15.

The chain links TRBV12-3 or TRBV12-4 to TRBJ2-7, with D hard to call. The CDR3 has 13 residues. Trimming stripped 1 base from V and 5 bases from J, with 9 bases between. The CDR3 region has the DNA TGTGCCAGCAGTTTAGTTAGGGTCCACGAGCAGTACTTC. Translating gives CASSLVRVHEQYF.

V usage is TRBV3-1 and J usage is TRBJ2-7; no clear D. The CDR3 length is 14 residues. V shed 4 bases and J shed 5 bases, with 15 bases lying between them. The germline V gene encodes CDR1 LGHDT and CDR2 YNNKEL (reference sequence). The CDR3 spells CASSPRTLSHEQYF. The CDR3 coding sequence is TGTGCCAGCAGCCCCCGGACCCTATCCCACGAGCAGTACTTC.

The chain uses TRBV7-9 and TRBJ2-2; TRBD1 matches at 8 bases. This CDR3 has 17 amino acids. Per germline, CDR1 SEHNR and CDR2 FQNEAQ (reference sequence). The V and J ends lost 5 bases and 4 bases, in that order; junction bases with no gene match: 12. The CDR3 sequence is CASSPTGTGRFTGELFF. The CDR3 DNA reads TGTGCCAGCAGCCCGACGGGGACAGGTCGTTTCACCGGGGAGCTGTTTTTT. Complete variable domain (other parts from reference TRBV7-9 and TRBJ2-2): DTGVSQNPRHKITKRGQNVTFRCDPISEHNRLYWYRQTLGQGPEFLTYFQNEAQLEKSRLLSDRFSAERPKGSFSTLEIQRTEQGDSAMYLCASSPTGTGRFTGELFFGEGSRLTVL.

The CDR3 sequence is CSTARTSGFGNEQYF. CDR3 nucleotide sequence: TGCAGTACAGCTCGGACTAGCGGGTTTGGGAACGAGCAGTACTTC. V usage is TRBV20-1 and J usage is TRBJ2-7; TRBD2 aligns across 11 bases. Germline V lookup: CDR1 DFQATT, CDR2 SNEGSKA (reference sequence). Losses at the gene ends were 8 bases for V and 5 bases for J; bases not matched to a gene: 14. The CDR3 has 15 amino acids.

The V call is TRBV6-5, the J call TRBJ2-7, with D possibly being TRBD2 (6 bases). The CDR3 length is 14 residues. Trimming cost V 4 bases and J 5 bases, with 15 bases left between them. CDR1 is MNHEY, CDR2 SVGAGI, per germline. CDR3 sequence: CASSFVPGRNEQYF. The CDR3, as DNA: TGTGCCAGCAGTTTTGTTCCAGGGAGGAACGAGCAGTACTTC.

This clonotype was found a few times. V is TRBV20-1 and J is TRBJ2-3; D is perhaps TRBD1 or TRBD2 (5 bases each). The CDR3 spans 13 residues. In germline, CDR1 is DFQATT, CDR2 SNEGSKA (reference sequence). Trimming pared 1 base from V and 7 bases from J, leaving 12 bases between. In DNA form, the CDR3 reads TGCAGTGCTAGAGCGGGGACGAGGAATACGCAGTATTTT. It encodes CSARAGTRNTQYF.

The chain employs TRBV6-6 and TRBJ2-7; a weak D match, TRBD1 (6 bases). From germline, CDR1 is MNHNY and CDR2 SVGAGI (reference sequence). Trimming pared 6 bases from V and 6 bases from J, leaving 15 bases between. This CDR3 region has 13 residues. The chain's CDR3 is CASSTPDRREQYF. The CDR3, as DNA: TGTGCCAGCAGCACCCCCGACAGGCGCGAGCAGTACTTC.

Only a few counts were recorded for this clonotype. This sequence joins TRBV11-1 and TRBJ2-2, with 9 bases lining up with TRBD2. With 1 base clipped from V and 6 bases from J, the junction kept 6 bases outside the gene matches. Germline loops: CDR1 SGHAT, CDR2 FQDESV (reference sequence). The CDR3 covers 16 residues. The CDR3 loop reads CASSLVGSGSSGELFF. CDR3 nucleotide sequence: TGTGCCAGCAGCTTAGTGGGTAGCGGGAGCTCCGGGGAGCTGTTTTTT.

This chain uses TRBV21-1 with TRBJ1-2; the tabulated D call, TRBD1, remains unverified against the DNA. TRBV21-1 is listed as a pseudogene. This CDR3 contains 15 residues. CDR3 nucleotide sequence: TGTGCCAGCAGCAAAGCGCCTGCAGGGTCGGGAGGCTACACCTTC. Amino acids: CASSKAPAGSGGYTF.

This clonotype was counted only a few times. V is TRBV7-9 and J is TRBJ1-3; D gene uncertain. V was trimmed by 3 bases and J by 2 bases, leaving 8 bases between them. The CDR3 length is 14 residues. Germline V gene lookup returns CDR1 SEHNR and CDR2 FQNEAQ (reference sequence). CDR3 sequence: CASSLSKTGNTIYF. CDR3 nucleotide sequence: TGTGCCAGCAGCTTGAGCAAGACTGGAAACACCATATATTTT.

This clonotype occurred a few times. The genes are TRBV27 and TRBJ1-1, with D unresolved. V dropped 2 bases and J dropped 5 bases, with 15 bases sitting between them. The length of the CDR3 is 15 residues. CDR1 and CDR2 from the germline V gene are MNHEY and SMNVEV (reference sequence). CDR3 amino acids: CASSLASGLATEAFF. The CDR3 bases are TGTGCCAGCAGTTTAGCTTCGGGTTTAGCTACTGAAGCTTTCTTT.

This clonotype was seen more than once but under ten times. This chain joins TRBV5-5 and TRBJ1-1; D remains unclear. Germline V gene data show CDR1 as SGHKS and CDR2 as YYEKEE (reference sequence). V was pared by 9 bases and J by 0 bases, with 12 bases between. This CDR3 is 13 amino acids long. CDR3 in amino acids: CATKAQMNTEAFF. The CDR3 nucleotides are TGTGCCACTAAGGCCCAGATGAACACTGAAGCTTTCTTT.

The chain carries TRBV5-1 and TRBJ2-1; tentatively, D is TRBD1 or TRBD2 (6 bases each). The V gene's germline CDR1 is SGHRS and CDR2 YFSETQ. The V and J ends lost 0 bases and 9 bases respectively, with 19 bases between them. CDR3 length equals 16 residues. This CDR3 reads CASSLGQSGAGGEQFF. The CDR3 DNA reads TGCGCCAGCAGCTTGGGCCAGTCGGGGGCTGGGGGTGAGCAGTTCTTC. Looking up the rest from reference TRBV5-1 and TRBJ2-1 gives the full variable domain: KAGVTQTPRYLIKTRGQQVTLSCSPISGHRSVSWYQQTPGQGLQFLFEYFSETQRNKGNFPGRFSGRQFSNSRSEMNVSTLELGDSALYLCASSLGQSGAGGEQFFGPGTRLTVL.

This clonotype has only a few counts. The V gene is TRBV20-1, the J gene TRBJ2-1; D possibly matches TRBD1 or TRBD2 (5 bases each). Germline lookup yields CDR1 DFQATT and CDR2 SNEGSKA (reference sequence). This CDR3 comprises 13 residues. Trimming shortened V by 5 bases and J by 7 bases, and 15 bases separated the two germline ends. Here the CDR3 DNA reads TGCAGTGCTTCCCGGGGCTACTCAAATGAGCAGTTCTTC. This gives the protein CSASRGYSNEQFF.

This clonotype has a handful of counts. The chain couples TRBV20-1 to TRBJ2-1; 8 bases match TRBD2. CDR3 length: 14 residues. From germline, CDR1 is DFQATT and CDR2 SNEGSKA (reference sequence). With V trimmed by 2 bases and J by 1 base, 1 base remained unmatched. The CDR3 is CSARSGSSYNEQFF. The CDR3 nucleotides read TGCAGTGCTAGAAGCGGGAGTTCCTACAATGAGCAGTTCTTC.

The chain is built from TRBV9 and TRBJ1-2, with D uncertain. Germline CDR1 SGDLS, CDR2 YYNGEE. This CDR3 has 18 amino acids. V lost 0 bases to trimming and J lost 7 bases, with 25 bases between them. The DNA for the CDR3 is TGTGCCAGCAGCGTAGGAATGTTTAGGTCGGGGATAAATGGTGGCTACACCTTC. Residues: CASSVGMFRSGINGGYTF.

This clonotype has a handful of counts. The J gene is TRBJ2-7, the V gene TRBV4-2; no definite D call. The CDR3 contains 15 residues. The V gene's germline CDR1 is LGHNA and CDR2 YNFKEQ. V dropped 1 base and J dropped 0 bases, with 10 bases sitting between them. In DNA, the CDR3 is TGTGCCAGCAGCCAAGCCCCCTCTAGCTCCTACGAGCAGTACTTC. It yields the protein CASSQAPSSSYEQYF.

This clonotype was picked up many times. This chain joins TRBV12-3 or TRBV12-4 and TRBJ2-7; D is tentatively TRBD1 or TRBD2 (5 bases each). The CDR3 extends over 13 amino acids. V lost 7 bases and J 2 bases, leaving 12 bases between the germline ends. DNA of the CDR3: TGTGCCAGCATTCCGGGACGGACCTACGAGCAGTACTTC. This gives the protein CASIPGRTYEQYF.

V and J are TRBV24-1 and TRBJ1-5; D gene ambiguous. Germline CDR1 and CDR2: KGHDR and SFDVKD. The ends were cut back, 3 bases at V and 7 bases at J, with 18 bases in the middle. The CDR3 loop spans 16 amino acids. CDR3 nucleotides: TGTGCCACCAGTGATGACCGGGAGGCCCCCGACCAGCCCCAGCATTTT. This gives the protein CATSDDREAPDQPQHF.

This clonotype was counted between two and nine times. This rearrangement joins TRBV21-1 to TRBJ2-7; no check of the table's D call, TRBD1, against the DNA was made. TRBV21-1 is annotated as a pseudogene. The CDR3 runs to 16 residues. CDR3 coding DNA: TGTGCCCTTAACCCTTCGACAGAGTTTAGCTCCTACGAGCAGTACTTC. Amino acids: CALNPSTEFSSYEQYF.

There are a few counts of this clonotype. V usage is TRBV6-4 and J usage is TRBJ2-3, with D hard to call. The V end lost 6 bases, the J end lost 0 bases, and 13 bases lay between the germline ends. The CDR3 sequence is 15 residues long. Germline V lookup: CDR1 MRHNA, CDR2 SNTAGT. The CDR3 bases are TGTGCCAGCAGCCCTGACCCGACTAGCACAGATACGCAGTATTTT. Protein sequence: CASSPDPTSTDTQYF.

The chain employs TRBV12-3 or TRBV12-4 and TRBJ1-6; TRBD1 aligns across 8 bases. V lost 5 bases, J lost 5 bases, and 8 bases stayed unmatched. The CDR3 has 16 residues. This chain's CDR3 is CASSPDRTGNNSPLHF. The CDR3 DNA follows: TGTGCCAGCAGTCCCGACCGGACAGGGAATAATTCACCCCTCCACTTT.